This TCR beta chain derives from a study of CD8 T cells in ankylosing spondylitis. General study points: As reported, disease-linked clones showed significant enrichment in matched ankylosing spondylitis synovial fluid. Disease-linked clones displayed a CD8+ phenotype and appeared relatively rarely in peripheral blood. For ankylosing spondylitis blood, a TCR beta motif of about eight highly homologous variants appeared characteristic.

The CDR3 length is 14 residues. After removal of 6 bases from V and 3 bases from J, the junction contained 11 bases not matched to a gene. Germline CDR1 reads DFQATT; CDR2 reads SNEGSKA (reference sequence). 5'-RACE, quantitative and with molecular barcodes, yielded the TCR beta libraries. MiXCR was run by TCRdb on the 5' RACE reads, yielding one entry per CDR3 protein. The sample has 750,000 to 850,000 distinct CDR3 sequences, roughly 10% seen once. Comment on this clonotype: Its antigen is not known.

The genes are TRBV20-1 and TRBJ2-7, with TRBD2 matching over 7 bases. The receptor comes from a male donor with ankylosing spondylitis. Sequencing was done on a sample of blood, either unsorted or a sorted T cell fraction (not recorded which). The CDR3 spells CSALRRRENYEQYF. The CDR3 DNA reads TGCAGTGCCCTGAGGCGGCGGGAGAACTACGAGCAGTACTTC.